Listed below are T cell receptor beta chains from one sample, sequenced in a study of T-cell memory formation after mild COVID-19. TCRdb reprocessed the 5' RACE reads with MiXCR, giving one entry per CDR3 protein. Of about 210,000 distinct CDR3 sequences in the sample, about 27% were seen once. Specimen: PBMCs or a T cell subset sorted from them (not recorded which). The origin of the receptors is an adult woman who had mild COVID-19 (a few samples of this study predate the infection). Cell type and time point are not known. Each CDR3 is given with its conserved first and last residue. The D gene is left open where the match is weak. Rows may omit the clone size; those that give it use once, few, many or a size class.

v_gene	j_gene	d_gene	len	abundance	CDR3nt	CDR3aa
TRBV9	TRBJ2-2	TRBD1	15	few	TGTGCCAGCAGCCCGGTGGGACAGAGCACCGGGGAGCTGTTTTTT	CASSPVGQSTGELFF
TRBV5-1	TRBJ2-7	.	14	.	TGCGCCAGTTCACGCAGGGGCCCCATGGACGAGCAGTACTTC	CASSRRGPMDEQYF
TRBV12-3/TRBV12-4	TRBJ2-7	.	16	few	TGTGCCAGCAGTTTCTGGGGGTTAGGCCAAACCTACGAGCAGTACTTC	CASSFWGLGQTYEQYF
TRBV14	TRBJ2-5	TRBD1	16	.	TGTGCCAGCAGCCACGGGGACAGGGGGTCCCTGGAGACCCAGTACTTC	CASSHGDRGSLETQYF
TRBV5-4	TRBJ1-1	.	11	few	TGTGCCAGCGGGACCGGCACTGAAGCTTTCTTT	CASGTGTEAFF
TRBV2	TRBJ2-2	.	13	.	TGTGCCAGCAGTGAAGGGCCTCGCGGGGAGCTGTTTTTT	CASSEGPRGELFF
TRBV5-1	TRBJ2-7	TRBD1	15	.	TGCGCCAGCAGCTGGGGGACAGGGGGCTCCTACGAGCAGTACTTC	CASSWGTGGSYEQYF
TRBV30	TRBJ2-1	TRBD2	14	.	TGTGCCTGGAGGCAAGCGGGGGGGCAGAATGAGCAGTTCTTC	CAWRQAGGQNEQFF
TRBV7-3	TRBJ2-3	.	15	.	TGTGCCAGCAGCTTAGAGTCCACGAAAAGTTCTGCGCAGTATTTT	CASSLESTKSSAQYF
TRBV11-3	TRBJ2-1	.	10	.	TGTGCCAGCAGCGGGACGGAAGTATTCTTC	CASSGTEVFF
TRBV7-3	TRBJ2-3	.	15	.	TGTGCCAGCAGCTTAGCGGGGGCCCCCACAGATACGCAGTATTTT	CASSLAGAPTDTQYF
TRBV7-9	TRBJ2-1	.	14	few	TGTGCCAGCAGTTGGCCGGGACTCTACAATGAGCAGTTCTTC	CASSWPGLYNEQFF
TRBV29-1	TRBJ2-3	TRBD2	15	few	TGCAGCGTGGAGACTAGCGGGGGGGCGTCAGATACGCAGTATTTT	CSVETSGGASDTQYF
TRBV7-9	TRBJ2-1	TRBD2	15	.	TGTGCCAGCAGCTTAGACGGGAGGGAATGGTATGAGCAGTTCTTC	CASSLDGREWYEQFF
TRBV7-9	TRBJ2-3	.	15	.	TGTGCCAGCAGCTCATTACTGCCCGGGGCAGATACGCAGTATTTT	CASSSLLPGADTQYF
TRBV12-3/TRBV12-4	TRBJ1-3	.	13	.	TGTGCCAGCAGTACCCCGGGCGAAAACACCATATATTTT	CASSTPGENTIYF
TRBV3-1	TRBJ2-5	TRBD2	17	few	TGTGCCAGCAGCCATCTTCTAGCGGGGGGCTCCCAAGAGACCCAGTACTTC	CASSHLLAGGSQETQYF
TRBV12-3/TRBV12-4	TRBJ2-3	.	14	.	TGTGCCAGCAAACTGGGGGTCCCCCCAGATACGCAGTATTTT	CASKLGVPPDTQYF
TRBV4-3	TRBJ2-2	.	16	.	TGCGCCAGCACTATGGCTTCGTTGGGGGCGACCGGGGAGCTGTTTTTT	CASTMASLGATGELFF
TRBV20-1	TRBJ1-1	.	12	.	TGCAGTGCTTTAGGGGTGGGCACTGAAGCTTTCTTT	CSALGVGTEAFF
TRBV7-9	TRBJ1-2	.	13	few	TGTGCCAGCAGGATGGGCAGGGACTATGGCTACACCTTC	CASRMGRDYGYTF
TRBV20-1	TRBJ1-5	.	12	.	TGCAGTGCTAGCAGGTCCAATCAGCCCCAGCATTTT	CSASRSNQPQHF
TRBV9	TRBJ2-7	.	14	.	TGTGCCAGCAGCGTCGGGGACGGCCCCTACGAGCAGTACTTC	CASSVGDGPYEQYF
TRBV6-1	TRBJ1-1	.	14	.	TGTGCCAGCAGCCTACAGGGTTCGAACACTGAAGCTTTCTTT	CASSLQGSNTEAFF
TRBV7-6	TRBJ2-7	.	13	.	TGTGCCAGCAGCTCCAGGGGTAACTACGAGCAGTACTTC	CASSSRGNYEQYF
TRBV5-1	TRBJ1-1	.	14	few	TGCGCCAGCAGCAAAGACAGCCAGAACACTGAAGCTTTCTTT	CASSKDSQNTEAFF
TRBV5-4	TRBJ2-7	.	13	few	TGTGCCAGCAGCTTGGAGTTCTCCTACGAGCAGTACTTC	CASSLEFSYEQYF
TRBV5-6	TRBJ2-5	.	14	few	TGTGCCAGCAGCCCGGACGGGGGCGAAGGGACCCAGTACTTC	CASSPDGGEGTQYF
TRBV4-3	TRBJ1-2	.	14	.	TGCGCCAGCAGCCCCAGTCGGGGCTCCTATGGCTACACCTTC	CASSPSRGSYGYTF
TRBV9	TRBJ2-3	TRBD2	14	few	TGTGCCAGCCCTGCGGGGGGGCCGCCTCATACGCAGTATTTT	CASPAGGPPHTQYF
TRBV7-9	TRBJ2-2	TRBD1	18	.	TGTGCCAGCAGCCCACCGGCCGGGACAGGGAGCGGGGATGAGGAGCTGTTTTTT	CASSPPAGTGSGDEELFF
TRBV10-3	TRBJ1-1	.	16	.	TGTGCCATCAGTGAGTCAATCGGGACTAGGAACACTGAAGCTTTCTTT	CAISESIGTRNTEAFF
TRBV7-9	TRBJ2-7	.	13	few	TGTGCCAGCAGCCATCGGGGGGCCCACGAGCAGTACTTC	CASSHRGAHEQYF
TRBV5-6	TRBJ2-7	.	14	.	TGTGCCAGCAGCTTGGGACTGCCAGCCTACGAGCAGTACTTC	CASSLGLPAYEQYF
TRBV7-8	TRBJ1-2	.	13	.	TGTGCCAGCAGCCGGACAGCCTACTATGGCTACACCTTC	CASSRTAYYGYTF
TRBV18	TRBJ2-5	.	13	few	TGTGCCAGCTCACCAGTCCAGCTCGAGACCCAGTACTTC	CASSPVQLETQYF
TRBV28	TRBJ2-6	.	17	few	TGTGCCAGCAGTCCCATCCTCTCAGGTGTGTCGGCCAACGTCCTGACTTTC	CASSPILSGVSANVLTF
TRBV2	TRBJ2-5	.	12	.	TGTGCCAGCAGTGAGGATCTGGTGACCCAGTACTTC	CASSEDLVTQYF
TRBV20-1	TRBJ2-1	TRBD2	16	.	TGCAGTGCTAGAGATTTGGGGACTAGTCCTTACAATGAGCAGTTCTTC	CSARDLGTSPYNEQFF
TRBV24-1	TRBJ2-3	.	15	.	TGTGCCACCAGTGATCCCCGGACCGTCACAGATACGCAGTATTTT	CATSDPRTVTDTQYF
TRBV7-8	TRBJ1-2	.	15	.	TGTGCCAGCAGCTGGGGGCGGGAAAGGGGCTATGGCTACACCTTC	CASSWGRERGYGYTF
TRBV5-1	TRBJ1-2	.	14	.	TGCGCCAGCAGCCCCCTTATCGGCCTCTATGGCTACACCTTC	CASSPLIGLYGYTF
TRBV5-1	TRBJ1-1	.	13	.	TGCGCCAGCAGCCAAGAGTTCAACTCGGAGGCTTTCTTT	CASSQEFNSEAFF
TRBV6-6	TRBJ2-1	TRBD2	15	.	TGTGCCAGCAGTCAAGCGGGAGCGTCCTACAATGAGCAGTTCTTC	CASSQAGASYNEQFF
TRBV3-1	TRBJ2-7	TRBD1	15	.	TGTGCCAGCAGGGGCGGAGCAGGGGGAGTCTACGAGCAGTACTTC	CASRGGAGGVYEQYF
TRBV18	TRBJ2-7	.	15	few	TGTGCCAGCTCACCCTCTACCGGACCGTCCTACGAGCAGTACTTC	CASSPSTGPSYEQYF
TRBV6-2/TRBV6-3	TRBJ2-7	.	11	.	TGTGCCAGCAGTCCGGGACTGTTGTCGTACTTC	CASSPGLLSYF
TRBV20-1	TRBJ2-7	.	15	few	TGCAGTGCTCACTACTTGCGGGAAACCGGGTACGAGCAGTACTTC	CSAHYLRETGYEQYF
TRBV11-2	TRBJ2-3	TRBD2	16	few	TGTGCCAGCAGCTGGACTAGCGGGAACTCTGCGGATACGCAGTATTTT	CASSWTSGNSADTQYF
TRBV6-1	TRBJ1-1	TRBD1	16	.	TGTGCCAGCAGTTTCAGAGGACAGGGCTCGAACACTGAAGCTTTCTTT	CASSFRGQGSNTEAFF
TRBV20-1	TRBJ1-2	.	13	few	TGCAGTGCTAGGGGCTGGGTGGGCTATGGCTACACCTTC	CSARGWVGYGYTF
TRBV15	TRBJ2-3	.	15	.	TGTGCCACCAGCCAAACGGCGACTAGGGCAGATACGCAGTATTTT	CATSQTATRADTQYF
TRBV20-1	TRBJ2-7	.	15	.	TGCAGTGCTAGGAGACCGGGCCCCCTTGCCTACGAGCAGTACTTC	CSARRPGPLAYEQYF
TRBV5-1	TRBJ2-1	.	14	.	TGCGCCAGCAGCTTTATGGGACCATACAATGAGCAGTTCTTC	CASSFMGPYNEQFF
TRBV5-1	TRBJ2-7	.	13	.	TGCGCCAGCAGCTTGGAACAGACCTACGAGCAGTACTTC	CASSLEQTYEQYF